Described below is a single TCR beta chain sequence and its context. The sample comes from a study of blood T cell repertoires in COVID-19. The overall study: COVID-19 samples, acute and convalescent, were from the United States, Italy and Spain.

CDR3 length: 11 amino acids. With 3 bases clipped from V and 10 bases from J, the junction kept 3 bases outside the gene matches. CDR1 is MDHEN and CDR2 is SYDVKM in the germline V gene. TCRdb's copy holds only in-frame clones and misses some; the assay was immunoSEQ multiplex PCR. The sample has about 12,000 clones, around 90% seen once. The TCR was taken from a woman aged 65 to 85 with active COVID-19. Sequenced material: peripheral blood. This chain links TRBV28 with TRBJ2-7; TRBD2 matches at 7 bases. Here the CDR3 DNA reads TGTGCCAGCAGTTTGGGAGGGGCTCAGTACTTC. As protein: CASSLGGAQYF.